The 25 T cell receptor beta chains reported below all come from one sample, sequenced in a study of shared clonotypes between healthy human individuals. TCRdb's copy holds only in-frame clones and misses some; the assay was immunoSEQ multiplex PCR. Altogether around 1.1 million clones are present, 60% to 80% being singletons, with the ten largest covering approximately 0.95%. The specimen sequenced was memory CD4+ T cells from PBMCs. The sample's subset: CD45RA-negative fraction. The receptor source for this set is a man between 18 and 29 years old in good health. Some clones in this sample may be carry-over from other donors' samples.

V usage is TRBV28 and J usage is TRBJ1-5, with 9 bases matching TRBD1. The junction had 6 bases not matched to a gene; V was cut back by 2 bases and J by 7 bases. Germline V gives CDR1 MDHEN, CDR2 SYDVKM. The CDR3 sequence is 15 residues long. CDR3 loop: CASSLRDRATQPQHF. The DNA of the CDR3 is TGTGCCAGCAGTTTACGGGACAGGGCAACGCAGCCCCAGCATTTT. Filled out from reference TRBV28 and TRBJ1-5, the complete variable domain reads DVKVTQSSRYLVKRTGEKVFLECVQDMDHENMFWYRQDPGLGLRLIYFSYDVKMKEKGDIPEGYSVSREKKERFSLILESASTNQTSMYLCASSLRDRATQPQHFGDGTRLSIL.

This clone was seen only a few times. The chain is built from TRBV28 and TRBJ1-2; maybe TRBD1 (5 bases). V was cut by 6 bases and J by 0 bases, with 11 bases left in between. CDR3 length: 14 residues. Germline V gene lookup returns CDR1 MDHEN and CDR2 SYDVKM. For the CDR3, the DNA is TGTGCCAGCAGAAAAGGGACCGCTAACTATGGCTACACCTTC. It yields the protein CASRKGTANYGYTF.

The V call is TRBV4-1, the J call TRBJ2-5, with unresolved D. The V end was cut by 1 base, the J end by 1 base, with 7 bases between. Germline V gene sequence: CDR1 MGHRA, CDR2 YSYEKL. This CDR3 has 14 residues. The CDR3 bases are TGCGCCAGCAGCCAAGGCCAGGTCCAAGAGACCCAGTACTTC. It is translated as CASSQGQVQETQYF.

The V call is TRBV5-1, the J call TRBJ1-1, with 7 bases that match TRBD1. The CDR3 runs to 15 residues. Germline CDR1 is SGHRS and CDR2 is YFSETQ. V gave up 3 bases and J gave up 2 bases; unmatched junction bases: 7. The CDR3 reads CASSSTGQRNTEAFF. CDR3 nucleotides: TGCGCCAGCAGCTCAACGGGACAGAGAAACACTGAAGCTTTCTTT.

The J gene is TRBJ2-6, the V gene TRBV2, with a weak D call TRBD1 (6 bases). The CDR3 runs 16 residues. V dropped 11 bases and J dropped 2 bases, with 19 bases sitting between them. Germline lookup yields CDR1 SNHLY and CDR2 FYNNEI. CDR3 in amino acids: CAGKQGISAGANVLTF. CDR3 sequence (DNA): TGTGCCGGGAAGCAGGGGATTAGCGCTGGGGCCAACGTCCTGACTTTC.

The V gene is TRBV11-3, the J gene TRBJ2-1; D unclear. The CDR3 sequence is 12 residues long. The germline V and J ends were trimmed by 6 bases and 6 bases, with 9 bases remaining between them. Germline values: CDR1 SGHNT, CDR2 YENEEA. The CDR3 DNA follows: TGTGCCAGCAGTCAAGACGTCAATGAGCAGTTCTTC. Encoded protein: CASSQDVNEQFF.

The chain is built from TRBV4-1 and TRBJ1-5; TRBD1 matches at 8 bases. The germline V gene has CDR1 MGHRA and CDR2 YSYEKL. The CDR3 spans 17 residues. The trim removed 1 base at V and 5 bases at J, leaving 10 bases unmatched. DNA for the CDR3: TGCGCCAGCAGCCAAGGGGGTTGGGCAGGGGGCGATCAGCCCCAGCATTTT. The encoded protein is CASSQGGWAGGDQPQHF.

The chain links TRBV27 to TRBJ2-5; a weak D match, TRBD1 (6 bases). Trimming took off 6 bases at V and 4 bases at J, with 15 bases between the two ends. The CDR3 sequence is 14 residues long. Germline values: CDR1 MNHEY, CDR2 SMNVEV (reference sequence). CDR3 nucleotides: TGTGCCAGCAGCTCGTGGGGGCGAGGAGAGACCCAGTACTTC. It codes for CASSSWGRGETQYF.

This clone was counted many times. The V and J genes are TRBV9 and TRBJ2-5, with a tentative D call TRBD1 (6 bases). The CDR3 is 14 residues long. Trimming cost V 4 bases and J 2 bases, with 12 bases left between them. Germline assignment: CDR1 SGDLS and CDR2 YYNGEE. CDR3: CASSIRGGQETQYF. The CDR3 DNA reads TGTGCCAGCAGCATCAGGGGTGGGCAAGAGACCCAGTACTTC.

The chain is built from TRBV7-2 and TRBJ2-3, with 8 positions matching TRBD2. V shed 1 base, J shed 6 bases, and the junction held 9 bases outside the gene matches. CDR3 length: 16 residues. Germline-derived CDR1 and CDR2 are SGHTA and FQGNSA. The CDR3, as DNA: TGTGCCAGCAGCTTAGACGTTAGCGGGACCTCCGATACGCAGTATTTT. Protein: CASSLDVSGTSDTQYF.

The chain couples TRBV7-2 to TRBJ1-4; 10 bases align to TRBD1. With V trimmed by 4 bases and J by 3 bases, 8 bases remained unmatched. CDR3 length: 17 amino acids. From germline, CDR1 is SGHTA and CDR2 FQGNSA. CDR3 loop: CASSSRAGTGANEKLFF. The CDR3 DNA sequence: TGTGCCAGCAGCTCAAGAGCCGGGACAGGGGCTAATGAAAAACTGTTTTTT.

This clone came up a few times. The chain is built from TRBV5-6 and TRBJ2-3; the D gene is possibly TRBD2 (5 bases). The germline V gene encodes CDR1 SGHDT and CDR2 YYEEEE. The CDR3 length is 14 residues. The V gene lost 1 base and the J gene lost 2 bases, with 8 bases spanning the gap. As DNA, the CDR3 is TGTGCCAGCAGCTTGAACGGGATCACAGATACGCAGTATTTT. Its translation is CASSLNGITDTQYF. Full variable domain (rest looked up from reference TRBV5-6 and TRBJ2-3): DAGVTQSPTHLIKTRGQQVTLRCSPKSGHDTVSWYQQALGQGPQFIFQYYEEEERQRGNFPDRFSGHQFPNYSSELNVNALLLGDSALYLCASSLNGITDTQYFGPGTRLTVL.

The chain has TRBV19 and TRBJ1-5; D gene uncertain. This CDR3 comprises 15 residues. CDR1 is LNHDA, CDR2 SQIVND, per germline (reference sequence). The ends were cut back, 5 bases at V and 2 bases at J, with 13 bases in the middle. Written as DNA, the CDR3 is TGTGCCAGTAGTCAGGCGCGGGGAGGCAATCAGCCCCAGCATTTT. Its translation is CASSQARGGNQPQHF.

The chain couples TRBV14 to TRBJ2-7, with D perhaps matching TRBD1 or TRBD2 (5 bases each). The V end was cut by 5 bases, the J end by 2 bases, with 16 bases between. The CDR3 spans 15 residues. CDR1 is SGHDN, CDR2 FVKESK, per germline. CDR3 residues: CASSKFRDGAYEQYF. The CDR3 bases are TGTGCCAGCAGCAAGTTCCGGGACGGTGCCTACGAGCAGTACTTC.

This clone has ten or more counts. V is TRBV4-3 and J is TRBJ2-5, with 8 bases identical to TRBD2. Germline trimming cut 4 bases from V and 2 bases from J; bases unmatched to any gene: 9. From germline, CDR1 is LGHNA and CDR2 YSLEER. CDR3 size: 16 residues. The CDR3 DNA reads as TGCGCCAGCAGCCCGTATGCGGGGGGCCCACAAGAGACCCAGTACTTC. Protein product: CASSPYAGGPQETQYF.

In regard to this clone: Its ends do not fully match the called genes, so a read error is possible. The chain carries TRBV25-1 and TRBJ2-5, with D maybe TRBD1 (5 bases). Germline V lookup: CDR1 MGHDK, CDR2 SYGVNS. This CDR3 region has 14 residues. The CDR3 nucleotides read TGTGCCAGCAGCGAATACGCAGGGAAAGAGACCCAGTACTTC. This gives the protein CASSEYAGKETQYF.

The genes are TRBV28 and TRBJ1-1; no definite D call. Germline CDR1 reads MDHEN; CDR2 reads SYDVKM. The CDR3 is 13 residues long. V lost 8 bases to trimming and J lost 3 bases, with 13 bases between them. CDR3 residues: CASWDRADTEAFF. CDR3 DNA sequence: TGTGCCAGCTGGGATCGCGCGGACACTGAAGCTTTCTTT.

In this sample, this clone turned up once. The rearrangement links TRBV11-2 to TRBJ1-2; 7 bases map to TRBD1. This CDR3 has 15 residues. Germline CDR1 reads SGHAT; CDR2 reads FQNNGV. J gave up 4 bases and V 1 base, and 6 bases lay outside the gene matches. The CDR3: CASSLVLRDSYGYTF. CDR3 DNA sequence: TGTGCCAGCAGCTTAGTGTTACGGGACAGCTATGGCTACACCTTC.

Ten or more counts support this clone. V is TRBV5-8 and J is TRBJ2-7; 12 bases line up with TRBD2. The CDR3 sequence is 16 residues long. V was pared by 4 bases and J by 5 bases, with 10 bases of the junction left unmatched. Per germline, CDR1 SGHTS and CDR2 YDEGEE. CDR3 region: CASSALTSGRSHEQYF. In DNA, the CDR3 is TGTGCCAGCAGCGCCTTGACTAGCGGGAGATCCCACGAGCAGTACTTC. Combining the CDR3 with reference TRBV5-8 and TRBJ2-7 gives the whole variable domain EAGVTQSPTHLIKTRGQQATLRCSPISGHTSVYWYQQALGLGLQFLLWYDEGEERNRGNFPPRFSGRQFPNYSSELNVNALELEDSALYLCASSALTSGRSHEQYFGPGTRLTVT.

This sequence joins TRBV19 and TRBJ2-5; D might be TRBD1 (6 bases). Germline lookup yields CDR1 LNHDA and CDR2 SQIVND (reference sequence). The CDR3 spans 15 residues. V dropped 8 bases and J dropped 2 bases, with 18 bases sitting between them. CDR3 protein: CASCPHRASQETQYF. CDR3 coding DNA: TGTGCCAGTTGTCCCCACAGGGCCTCTCAAGAGACCCAGTACTTC.

The genes are TRBV10-3 and TRBJ2-7; D possibly matches TRBD1 or TRBD2 (5 bases each). Looked up from germline, CDR1 is ENHRY and CDR2 is SYGVKD. The CDR3 loop spans 16 amino acids. Trimming removed 0 bases at V and 6 bases at J, with 18 bases between. For the CDR3, the DNA is TGTGCCATCAGTGAGTCGGGGACGGGCGCTGTCTTCGAGCAGTACTTC. Translating gives CAISESGTGAVFEQYF.

The chain combines TRBV5-1 with TRBJ1-2; no reliable D call. Trimming shortened V by 4 bases and J by 8 bases, and 18 bases separated the two germline ends. There are 14 residues in the CDR3. CDR1 SGHRS and CDR2 YFSETQ come from the germline V gene. CDR3 region: CASSDISSTGGYTF. The DNA for the CDR3 is TGCGCCAGCAGCGATATTAGTTCTACTGGAGGCTACACCTTC.

This rearrangement joins TRBV30 to TRBJ1-5; tentatively, D is TRBD1 (6 bases). The CDR3 runs to 14 residues. V was clipped by 4 bases and J by 1 base, with 11 bases between them. CDR1 and CDR2 from the germline V gene are GTSNPN and SVGIG (reference sequence). This CDR3 reads CAWTTGFSNQPQHF. Written as DNA, the CDR3 is TGTGCCTGGACCACAGGGTTCAGCAATCAGCCCCAGCATTTT. The full variable domain, in which reference TRBV30 and TRBJ1-5 provide the parts outside the CDR3, is SQTIHQWPATLVQPVGSPLSLECTVEGTSNPNLYWYRQAAGRGLQLLFYSVGIGQISSEVPQNLSASRPQDRQFILSSKKLLLSDSGFYLCAWTTGFSNQPQHFGDGTRLSIL.

The gene calls are TRBV18 and TRBJ1-1; 9 bases line up with TRBD1. The CDR3 runs 16 residues. V dropped 5 bases and J dropped 0; count of bases not matched to a gene: 7. Germline assignment: CDR1 KGHSH and CDR2 LQKENI. This CDR3 reads CASSSGQGVLNTEAFF. The CDR3 nucleotides are TGTGCCAGCTCATCGGGACAGGGTGTTTTGAACACTGAAGCTTTCTTT.

The rearrangement joins TRBV25-1 to TRBJ1-3, with D hard to call. Looked up from germline, CDR1 is MGHDK and CDR2 is SYGVNS. The CDR3 sequence is 14 residues long. V lost 7 bases, J lost 2 bases, and 12 bases lay in between. CDR3 sequence: CASTDTLTGNTIYF. DNA of the CDR3: TGTGCCAGCACCGACACCCTTACTGGAAACACCATATATTTT. Full variable domain (remainder filled in from reference TRBV25-1 and TRBJ1-3): EADIYQTPRYLVIGTGKKITLECSQTMGHDKMYWYQQDPGMELHLIHYSYGVNSTEKGDLSSESTVSRIRTEHFPLTLESARPSHTSQYLCASTDTLTGNTIYFGEGSWLTVV.